Each of the 26 T cell receptor beta chains below was sequenced from the same sample in a study of T cell responses to AZD1222 COVID-19 vaccine. This table comes from immunoSEQ multiplex PCR, and its TCRdb copy is limited to in-frame clones, with some not included. The data hold 150,000 to 200,000 clones, with 92% observed a single time. The sequenced sample was peripheral blood, obtained 28 days after the second AZD1222 dose. The receptors come from an adult who received the AZD1222 COVID-19 vaccine.

This chain links TRBV30 with TRBJ1-2; D possibly corresponds to TRBD1 (6 bases). The CDR3 totals 19 residues. V was clipped by 1 base and J by 0 bases, with 24 bases between them. CDR1 is GTSNPN, CDR2 SVGIG, per germline (reference sequence). The CDR3 here is CAWSAKIRTAPLTNYGYTF. The CDR3 nucleotides are TGTGCCTGGAGTGCCAAAATCCGGACAGCGCCCCTCACTAACTATGGCTACACCTTC.

The chain has TRBV7-9 and TRBJ1-2, with D unclear. Between the trimmed V and J ends, which lost 5 bases and 3 bases, there was a span of 16 bases. Germline CDR1 reads SEHNR; CDR2 reads FQNEAQ (reference sequence). This CDR3 contains 15 residues. CDR3 coding DNA: TGTGCCAGCAGCCCTTTGTCCTTTGCACACTATGGCTACACCTTC. Its translation: CASSPLSFAHYGYTF.

This chain joins TRBV11-2 and TRBJ1-2; 7 positions match TRBD1. Trimming cost V 0 bases and J 12 bases; bases outside gene matches: 4. The CDR3 covers 12 residues. The germline V gene has CDR1 SGHAT and CDR2 FQNNGV. The CDR3 nucleotides read TGTGCCAGCAGCTTAGAGGGACAGTCTAACACCTTC. This sequence encodes CASSLEGQSNTF.

The chain combines TRBV7-6 with TRBJ2-3; D is uncertain. CDR1 and CDR2 from the germline V gene are SGHVS and FNYEAQ. CDR3 length: 11 residues. The germline V and J ends were trimmed by 5 bases and 5 bases, with 5 bases remaining between them. The CDR3 is CASSLEDTQYF. The CDR3 DNA reads as TGTGCCAGCAGCCTCGAAGATACGCAGTATTTT.

The gene calls are TRBV10-2 and TRBJ1-4, with a tentative D call TRBD1 (5 bases). Trimming removed 4 bases from V and 4 bases from J, with 10 bases in between. CDR3 length: 14 residues. Germline CDR1 is WSHSY and CDR2 is SAAADI. The CDR3: CASSAPDINEKLFF. The CDR3, as DNA: TGCGCCAGCAGTGCCCCGGACATTAATGAAAAACTGTTTTTT.

The chain carries TRBV6-2 or TRBV6-3 and TRBJ1-5; TRBD1 is a possible D gene (5 bases). V was pared by 0 bases and J by 2 bases, with 14 bases between. Germline V gene sequence: CDR1 MNHEY, CDR2 SVGEGT. The CDR3 loop spans 17 amino acids. CDR3 nucleotide sequence: TGTGCCAGCAGTTACTCGGTGGACACGGCGGGCAATCAGCCCCAGCATTTT. Protein sequence: CASSYSVDTAGNQPQHF.

The rearrangement links TRBV7-8 to TRBJ1-5, with D uncertain. Trimming pared 2 bases from V and 1 base from J, leaving 6 bases between. Germline-derived CDR1 and CDR2 are SGHVS and FQNEAQ. This CDR3 comprises 14 residues. Here the CDR3 DNA reads TGTGCCAGCAGCTTAAGGTGGAGCAATCAGCCCCAGCATTTT. This gives the protein CASSLRWSNQPQHF.

This chain links TRBV3-1 (or the pseudogene TRBV3-2) with TRBJ1-1, with 7 positions matching TRBD1. The CDR3 spans 14 residues. CDR1 is LGHDT and CDR2 is YNNKEL in the germline V gene (reference sequence). V gave up 2 bases and J gave up 3 bases; unmatched junction bases: 3. CDR3 in DNA: TGTGCCAGCAGCCAATTCGACAGGGACACTGAAGCTTTCTTT. It translates to CASSQFDRDTEAFF.

V gene TRBV5-1 combines with J gene TRBJ2-3, with D hard to call. V was trimmed by 0 bases and J by 0 bases, leaving 5 bases between them. CDR3 length: 14 residues. Germline loops: CDR1 SGHRS, CDR2 YFSETQ. This CDR3 is CASSLATSTDTQYF. CDR3 DNA sequence: TGCGCCAGCAGCTTGGCCACTAGCACAGATACGCAGTATTTT.

The V gene is TRBV3-1 (or the pseudogene TRBV3-2), the J gene TRBJ2-7, with D tentatively TRBD2 (7 bases). Germline CDR1 and CDR2: LGHDT and YNNKEL (reference sequence). With 5 bases removed from V and 1 base from J, the gap between germline ends came to 15 bases. The CDR3 has 15 residues. The CDR3 reads CASSLGGGTSYEQYF. DNA of the CDR3: TGTGCCAGCAGCTTAGGGGGGGGGACGTCCTACGAGCAGTACTTC.

The V call is TRBV12-5, the J call TRBJ2-7; a possible D gene is TRBD1 (6 bases). CDR1 and CDR2 from the germline V gene are LGHNT and FRNRAP. Trimming shortened V by 7 bases and J by 0 bases, and 13 bases separated the two germline ends. The CDR3 runs to 14 residues. The CDR3 DNA reads TGTGCTAGTGCCGGGACAAAAAGCTCCTACGAGCAGTACTTC. Its translation is CASAGTKSSYEQYF.

The CDR3 region is CASSQDSGSGSPLHF. CDR3 sequence (DNA): TGTGCCAGCAGCCAAGATAGCGGGTCCGGGTCACCCCTCCACTTT. The chain joins TRBV3-1 (or the pseudogene TRBV3-2) to TRBJ1-6; no clear D. Germline-derived CDR1 and CDR2 are LGHDT and YNNKEL (reference sequence). The germline V and J ends were trimmed by 0 bases and 10 bases, with 13 bases remaining between them. The CDR3 length is 15 residues.

This chain joins TRBV5-1 and TRBJ2-3; D may be TRBD1 (6 bases). The V gene lost 6 bases and the J gene lost 4 bases, with 15 bases spanning the gap. CDR3 length: 14 residues. CDR1 and CDR2 (germline): SGHRS, YFSETQ. The CDR3 region is CASNLNRAADTQYF. CDR3 sequence (DNA): TGCGCCAGCAACCTCAACAGGGCCGCAGATACGCAGTATTTT. Supplemented by reference TRBV5-1 and TRBJ2-3, the full variable domain reads KAGVTQTPRYLIKTRGQQVTLSCSPISGHRSVSWYQQTPGQGLQFLFEYFSETQRNKGNFPGRFSGRQFSNSRSEMNVSTLELGDSALYLCASNLNRAADTQYFGPGTRLTVL.

The CDR3 nucleotides read TGTGCCAGCAGTGGGATCCGAACCACTGAAGCTTTCTTT. Residues: CASSGIRTTEAFF. The chain recombines TRBV25-1 with TRBJ1-1, with D hard to call. Germline V lookup: CDR1 MGHDK, CDR2 SYGVNS. Trimming shortened V by 4 bases and J by 4 bases, and 10 bases separated the two germline ends. The CDR3 runs 13 residues.

The genes are TRBV6-5 and TRBJ1-1; D remains unclear. CDR1 MNHEY and CDR2 SVGAGI come from the germline V gene. Trimming shortened V by 7 bases and J by 0 bases, and 12 bases separated the two germline ends. CDR3 length: 14 residues. CDR3 amino acids: CASNQGSMNTEAFF. DNA of the CDR3: TGTGCCAGCAACCAAGGCTCCATGAACACTGAAGCTTTCTTT.

This rearrangement joins TRBV6-5 to TRBJ2-5, with 7 positions matching TRBD1. This CDR3 spans 15 amino acids. CDR1 is MNHEY, CDR2 SVGAGI, per germline. The ends lost 2 bases at V and 3 bases at J; junction bases unmatched: 6. The CDR3 loop is CASSYTMDRKETQYF. The CDR3 DNA follows: TGTGCCAGCAGTTACACCATGGACAGGAAAGAGACCCAGTACTTC.

The chain has TRBV19 and TRBJ2-7, with 9 bases identical to TRBD1. This CDR3 is 15 amino acids long. V lost 11 bases to trimming and J lost 6 bases; unmatched junction nucleotides: 17. CDR1 is LNHDA, CDR2 SQIVND, per germline (reference sequence). CDR3 region: CASRETQGAQSEQYF. CDR3 coding DNA: TGTGCCTCACGAGAAACACAGGGGGCTCAGAGCGAGCAGTACTTC.

This chain uses TRBV12-3 or TRBV12-4 with TRBJ1-4; 7 nucleotides align to TRBD1. The ends lost 10 bases at V and 8 bases at J; junction bases unmatched: 7. This CDR3 is 12 amino acids long. The CDR3 DNA reads TGTGCCACTCGACAGGGCCGGGAAAAACTGTTTTTT. Residues: CATRQGREKLFF.

The chain's CDR3 is CASNIWGGPEAFF. The CDR3 region has the DNA TGTGCCAGTAACATTTGGGGGGGGCCAGAAGCTTTCTTT. The V gene is TRBV19, the J gene TRBJ1-1; D is possibly TRBD1 (6 bases). V dropped 7 bases and J dropped 8 bases, with 17 bases sitting between them. CDR1 is LNHDA, CDR2 SQIVND, per germline (reference sequence). This CDR3 spans 13 amino acids.

The chain joins TRBV5-1 to TRBJ1-6; 7 positions match TRBD1. The V gene's germline CDR1 is SGHRS and CDR2 YFSETQ. The CDR3 length is 15 residues. V trimming: 3 bases; J trimming: 5 bases; junction bases outside the gene matches: 5. This CDR3 reads CASSYGTANNSPLHF. In DNA form, the CDR3 reads TGCGCCAGCAGCTATGGGACAGCAAATAATTCACCCCTCCACTTT.

The V gene is TRBV29-1, the J gene TRBJ2-1, with 9 positions matching TRBD2. Germline V lookup: CDR1 SQVTM, CDR2 ANQGSEA. The V and J ends lost 4 bases and 6 bases, in that order; junction bases with no gene match: 7. The CDR3 is 14 residues long. CDR3 loop: CSVVASGAVNEQFF. CDR3 DNA sequence: TGCAGCGTTGTGGCTAGCGGGGCAGTCAATGAGCAGTTCTTC.

The rearrangement uses TRBV28 and TRBJ2-1; TRBD1 matches 9 bases. Germline CDR1 and CDR2: MDHEN and SYDVKM. V gave up 7 bases and J gave up 7 bases; unmatched junction bases: 8. The CDR3 has 14 residues. This CDR3 is CASIPGQGGNEQFF. The CDR3 region has the DNA TGTGCCAGCATCCCGGGACAGGGCGGTAATGAGCAGTTCTTC.

The CDR3 nucleotides are TGTGCCAGCAGAGACAGGAAGTATGGCTACACCTTC. It specifies CASRDRKYGYTF. The gene calls are TRBV11-2 and TRBJ1-2, with D maybe TRBD1 (6 bases). V was cut by 6 bases and J by 5 bases, with 10 bases left in between. Germline values: CDR1 SGHAT, CDR2 FQNNGV. CDR3 length equals 12 residues.

V usage is TRBV18 and J usage is TRBJ2-3; no firm D call. The CDR3 has 14 residues. Germline-derived CDR1 and CDR2 are KGHSH and LQKENI. V dropped 3 bases and J dropped 6 bases, with 13 bases sitting between them. CDR3: CASSPSVHGDTQYF. CDR3 in DNA: TGTGCCAGCTCACCTTCCGTCCATGGGGATACGCAGTATTTT.

Note on this clone: Distinct nucleotide sequences in the sample also encode this CDR3. The chain is built from TRBV5-1 and TRBJ1-2, with no clear D. Trimming removed 2 bases from V and 0 bases from J, with 5 bases in between. The CDR3 is 13 residues long. Looked up from germline, CDR1 is SGHRS and CDR2 is YFSETQ. CDR3 nucleotide sequence: TGCGCCAGCAGCTTTGGGACTAACTATGGCTACACCTTC. Translation gives CASSFGTNYGYTF.

The V call is TRBV12-3 or TRBV12-4, the J call TRBJ1-5, with D perhaps TRBD1 (5 bases). CDR3 length: 12 residues. Trimming shortened V by 8 bases and J by 4 bases, and 9 bases separated the two germline ends. The CDR3 loop is CASGPGNQPQHF. CDR3 in DNA: TGTGCCAGCGGTCCAGGGAATCAGCCCCAGCATTTT.